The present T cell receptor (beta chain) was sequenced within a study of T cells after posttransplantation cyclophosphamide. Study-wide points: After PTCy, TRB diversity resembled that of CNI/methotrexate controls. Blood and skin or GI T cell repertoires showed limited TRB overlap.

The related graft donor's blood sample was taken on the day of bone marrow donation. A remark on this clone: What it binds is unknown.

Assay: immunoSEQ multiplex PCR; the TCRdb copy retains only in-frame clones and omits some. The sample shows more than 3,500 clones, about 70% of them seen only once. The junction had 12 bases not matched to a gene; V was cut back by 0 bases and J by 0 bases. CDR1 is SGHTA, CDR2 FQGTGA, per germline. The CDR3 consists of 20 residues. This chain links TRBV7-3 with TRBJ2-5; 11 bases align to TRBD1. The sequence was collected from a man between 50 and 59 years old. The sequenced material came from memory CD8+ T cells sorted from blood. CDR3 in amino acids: CASSLTPWRGTGGYQETQYF. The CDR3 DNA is TGTGCCAGCAGCTTAACCCCTTGGCGGGGGACAGGGGGGTACCAAGAGACCCAGTACTTC.